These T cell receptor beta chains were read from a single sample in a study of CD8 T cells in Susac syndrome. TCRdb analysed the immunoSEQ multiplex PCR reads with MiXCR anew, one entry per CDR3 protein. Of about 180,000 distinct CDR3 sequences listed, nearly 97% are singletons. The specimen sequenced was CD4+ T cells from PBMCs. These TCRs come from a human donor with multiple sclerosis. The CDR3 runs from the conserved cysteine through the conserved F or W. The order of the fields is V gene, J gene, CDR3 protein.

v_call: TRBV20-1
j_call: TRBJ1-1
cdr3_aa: CSASSGMNTEAFF

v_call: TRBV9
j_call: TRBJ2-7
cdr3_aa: CASSVGGSGGTREQYF

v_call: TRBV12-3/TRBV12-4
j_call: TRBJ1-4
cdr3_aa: CASSFLGAAGSREKLFF

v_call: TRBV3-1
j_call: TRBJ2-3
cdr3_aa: CASSPGTSGAMLVDTQYF

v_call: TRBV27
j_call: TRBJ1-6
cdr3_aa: CASSLAGVGDSPLHF

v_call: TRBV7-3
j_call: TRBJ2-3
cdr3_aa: CASSLGFVTPYF

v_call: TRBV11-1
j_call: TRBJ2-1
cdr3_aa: CASRDLWEQFF

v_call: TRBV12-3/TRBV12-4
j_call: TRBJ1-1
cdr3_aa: CASTPIGTARSEAFF

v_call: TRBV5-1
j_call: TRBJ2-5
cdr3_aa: CASSPGTSLSKETQYF

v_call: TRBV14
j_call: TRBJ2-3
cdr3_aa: CASSNVRATPDTQYF

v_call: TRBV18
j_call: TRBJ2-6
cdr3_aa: CASSPVGYSGANVLTF

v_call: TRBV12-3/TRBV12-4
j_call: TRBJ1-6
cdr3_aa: CASSPGTASPLHF

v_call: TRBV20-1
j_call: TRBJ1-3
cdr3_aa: CSARPEASGNTIYF

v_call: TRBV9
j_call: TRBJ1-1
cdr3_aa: CASSVGGMGTEAFF

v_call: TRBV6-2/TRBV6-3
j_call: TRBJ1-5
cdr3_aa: CASSRPTVRQGAGNQPQHF

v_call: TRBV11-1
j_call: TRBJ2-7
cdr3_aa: CASSSPPQGEQYF

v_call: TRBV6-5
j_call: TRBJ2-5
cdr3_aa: CASSRRGRGWPQYF

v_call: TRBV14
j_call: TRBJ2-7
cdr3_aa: CASSRREGARYEQYF

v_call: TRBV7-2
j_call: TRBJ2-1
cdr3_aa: CASSARSGGFEQFF

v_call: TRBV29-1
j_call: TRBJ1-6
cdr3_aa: CSVGTQYNSPLHF

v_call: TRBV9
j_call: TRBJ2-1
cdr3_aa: CASASLASYNEQFF

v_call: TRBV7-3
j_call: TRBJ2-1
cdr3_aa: CASSPRSIGRSGNNEQFF

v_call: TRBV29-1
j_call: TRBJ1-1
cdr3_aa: CSVVSGNTEAFF

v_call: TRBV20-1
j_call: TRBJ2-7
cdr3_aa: CSAPGQGYEQYF

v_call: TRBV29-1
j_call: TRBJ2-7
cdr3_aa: CSVGGGGSPAYEQYF

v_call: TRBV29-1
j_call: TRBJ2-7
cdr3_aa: CSVVRRGPQHPYEQYF

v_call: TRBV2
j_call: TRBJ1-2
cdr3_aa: CASKYLDRGQHYNYGYTF

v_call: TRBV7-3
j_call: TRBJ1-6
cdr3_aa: CASSLGGPGSPLHF

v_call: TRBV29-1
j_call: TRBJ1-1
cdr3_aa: CSFGQGGTEAFF

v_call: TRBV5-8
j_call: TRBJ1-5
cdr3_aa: CASSWLRGGNQPQHF

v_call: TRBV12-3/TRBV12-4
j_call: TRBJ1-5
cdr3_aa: CASRGQGLTPQHF

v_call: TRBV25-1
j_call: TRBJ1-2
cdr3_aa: CASTEGGGAVGYTF

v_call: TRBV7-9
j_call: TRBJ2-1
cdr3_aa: CASSWEGTSYNEQFF

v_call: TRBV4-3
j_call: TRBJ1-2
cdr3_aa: CASSQNQDINYGYTF

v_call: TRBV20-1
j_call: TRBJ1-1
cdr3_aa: CSARRGRGAEAFF

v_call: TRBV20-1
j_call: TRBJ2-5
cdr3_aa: CSALQRRQETQYF

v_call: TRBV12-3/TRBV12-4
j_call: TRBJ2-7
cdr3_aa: CASSLPSPNRTDSYEQYF

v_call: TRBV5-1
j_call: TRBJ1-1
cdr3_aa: CASSFGDNTEAFF

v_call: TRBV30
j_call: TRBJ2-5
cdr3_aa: CAWSGQGGQETQYF

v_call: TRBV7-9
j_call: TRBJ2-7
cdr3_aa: CASSPSGGVEQYF

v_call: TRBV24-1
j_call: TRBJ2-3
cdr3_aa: CATSVENTDTQYF

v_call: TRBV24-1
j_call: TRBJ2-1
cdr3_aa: CATSSGRGNNEQFF

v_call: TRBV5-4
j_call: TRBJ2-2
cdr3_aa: CASSLGTPNTGELFF

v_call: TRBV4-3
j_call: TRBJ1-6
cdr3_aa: CASSQDWDSPLHF

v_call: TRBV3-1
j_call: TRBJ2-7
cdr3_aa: CASSLKGQGATYEQYF

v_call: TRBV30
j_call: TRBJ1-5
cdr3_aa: CAWREGGDQPQHF

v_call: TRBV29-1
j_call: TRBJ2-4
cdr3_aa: CSVAQGDIQYF

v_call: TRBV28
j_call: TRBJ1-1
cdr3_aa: CASRNRVLTEAFF

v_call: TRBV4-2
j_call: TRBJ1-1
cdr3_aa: CASSQVVGNTEAFF

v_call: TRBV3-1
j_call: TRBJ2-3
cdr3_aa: CASSHDAGTATDTQYF

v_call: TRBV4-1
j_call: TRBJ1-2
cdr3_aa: CASSQVSRAGLRKYYTF

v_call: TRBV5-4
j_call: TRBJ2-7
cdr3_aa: CASSFNLGGEQYF

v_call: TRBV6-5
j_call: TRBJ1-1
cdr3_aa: CASSRRRGQDTEAFF

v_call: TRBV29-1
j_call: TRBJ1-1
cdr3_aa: CSVRHTEAFF

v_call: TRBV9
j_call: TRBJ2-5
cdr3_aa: CASSEGAGETQYF